A single sample is the source of the 19 T cell receptor beta chains below, sequenced in a study of T cell changes during pregnancy in multiple sclerosis. Here immunoSEQ multiplex PCR was the method, and the copy in TCRdb shows in-frame clones only, minus some. The table records 40,000 to 45,000 clones, 89% of them present only once. Specimen: CD4+ T cells from peripheral blood mononuclear cells, collected in the first trimester of pregnancy. These receptors originate from a female donor with multiple sclerosis, enrolled in a pregnancy study.

V usage is TRBV9 and J usage is TRBJ2-5; perhaps TRBD2 as D (7 bases). CDR3 length: 16 amino acids. Germline V lookup: CDR1 SGDLS, CDR2 YYNGEE. V lost 0 bases to trimming and J lost 1 base, with 13 bases between them. The CDR3 DNA reads TGTGCCAGCAGCGTAGCCGTGGGAGGGGGCCAAGAGACCCAGTACTTC. This sequence encodes CASSVAVGGGQETQYF.

This clone turned up a few times. V gene TRBV10-3 combines with J gene TRBJ2-1, with 12 bases aligning to TRBD2. Germline trimming cut 6 bases from V and 6 bases from J; bases unmatched to any gene: 6. The CDR3 runs to 15 residues. Germline V gene data show CDR1 as ENHRY and CDR2 as SYGVKD. This CDR3 is CAIRILAGGVNEQFF. The DNA for the CDR3 is TGTGCCATCAGGATCCTAGCGGGAGGGGTCAATGAGCAGTTCTTC.

The chain joins TRBV30 to TRBJ1-1; D possibly corresponds to TRBD1 (5 bases). This CDR3 region has 14 residues. Trimming took off 4 bases at V and 4 bases at J, with 16 bases between the two ends. Germline V lookup: CDR1 GTSNPN, CDR2 SVGIG (reference sequence). The CDR3 sequence: CAWTQGDGGTEAFF. In nucleotides, the CDR3 is TGTGCCTGGACGCAGGGTGACGGTGGCACTGAAGCTTTCTTT.

The V gene is TRBV6-5, the J gene TRBJ1-5; D remains ambiguous. Trimming took 0 bases from V and 7 from J, leaving 10 bases between them. Germline V gene data show CDR1 as MNHEY and CDR2 as SVGAGI. This CDR3 region has 14 residues. The CDR3 sequence is CASSYSGERQPQHF. The CDR3 DNA follows: TGTGCCAGCAGTTACTCTGGGGAGAGGCAGCCCCAGCATTTT.

This chain connects TRBV10-3 to TRBJ2-1; 8 nucleotides align to TRBD2. The ends lost 2 bases at V and 4 bases at J; junction bases unmatched: 16. Germline V gene sequence: CDR1 ENHRY, CDR2 SYGVKD. The CDR3 runs to 19 residues. The CDR3 sequence is CAISESLSPREGPYNEQFF. The CDR3 DNA is TGTGCCATCAGTGAGAGTCTTAGCCCTCGGGAGGGACCGTACAATGAGCAGTTCTTC.

The chain couples TRBV28 to TRBJ1-2, with TRBD1 matching over 7 bases. The CDR3 is 16 amino acids. Unmatched junction bases numbered 15, after V lost 6 bases and J lost 5 bases. Germline CDR1 reads MDHEN; CDR2 reads SYDVKM. CDR3 DNA: TGTGCCAGCAGACTATTCCGTACAGGGGACTTATATGGCTACACCTTC. This encodes CASRLFRTGDLYGYTF.

This sequence joins TRBV7-2 and TRBJ2-2; D might be TRBD1 (5 bases). The germline V and J ends were trimmed by 0 bases and 2 bases, with 10 bases remaining between them. The CDR3 covers 16 residues. CDR1 SGHTA and CDR2 FQGNSA come from the germline V gene. CDR3 in amino acids: CASSLAGAANTGELFF. The CDR3 DNA reads TGTGCCAGCAGCTTAGCAGGGGCAGCTAACACCGGGGAGCTGTTTTTT. Variable domain in full (rest from reference TRBV7-2 and TRBJ2-2): GAGVSQSPSNKVTEKGKDVELRCDPISGHTALYWYRQSLGQGLEFLIYFQGNSAPDKSGLPSDRFSAERTGGSVSTLTIQRTQQEDSAVYLCASSLAGAANTGELFFGEGSRLTVL.

This clone was seen a handful of times. The chain employs TRBV30 and TRBJ2-2, with 11 bases lining up with TRBD2. The CDR3 has 15 residues. Germline V lookup: CDR1 GTSNPN, CDR2 SVGIG (reference sequence). The V and J ends lost 1 base and 8 bases, in that order; junction bases with no gene match: 6. The CDR3 sequence is CAWSGLAGSGGELFF. CDR3 nucleotide sequence: TGTGCCTGGAGTGGACTAGCGGGATCAGGGGGGGAGCTGTTTTTT.

The chain recombines TRBV19 with TRBJ1-2; maybe TRBD1 (5 bases). The germline CDR1 and CDR2 sequences are LNHDA and SQIVND (reference sequence). The CDR3 is made up of 13 amino acids. Trimming took off 0 bases at V and 7 bases at J, with 9 bases between the two ends. This chain's CDR3 is CASSIEQGGGYTF. The DNA for the CDR3 is TGTGCCAGTAGTATAGAGCAGGGAGGTGGCTACACCTTC. The entire variable domain, with the rest obtained from reference TRBV19 and TRBJ1-2, is as follows: DGGITQSPKYLFRKEGQNVTLSCEQNLNHDAMYWYRQDPGQGLRLIYYSQIVNDFQKGDIAEGYSVSREKKESFPLTVTSAQKNPTAFYLCASSIEQGGGYTFGSGTRLTVV.

The chain uses TRBV6-5 and TRBJ2-7, with 10 bases lining up with TRBD1. Germline assignment: CDR1 MNHEY and CDR2 SVGAGI. The CDR3 has 14 residues. V lost 6 bases, J lost 7 bases, and 9 bases stayed unmatched. CDR3 in DNA: TGTGCCAGCAGGAGCCCGGGACAGGGGCAGGAGCAGTACTTC. As protein: CASRSPGQGQEQYF.

The V gene is TRBV19, the J gene TRBJ1-3, with a weak D call TRBD1 (6 bases). V was cut by 5 bases and J by 2 bases, with 10 bases left in between. CDR1 is LNHDA, CDR2 SQIVND, per germline (reference sequence). The CDR3 runs to 14 residues. Here the CDR3 reads CASSARTAGNTIYF. CDR3 nucleotides: TGTGCCAGTAGTGCGAGGACAGCTGGAAACACCATATATTTT.

The CDR3 loop is CASGFISGEAFF. CDR3 DNA sequence: TGTGCCAGCGGGTTTATTTCAGGGGAAGCTTTCTTT. This sequence joins TRBV6-1 and TRBJ1-1; tentatively, D is TRBD1 (5 bases). With 8 bases removed from V and 8 bases from J, the gap between germline ends came to 15 bases. Germline CDR1 MNHNS, CDR2 SASEGT. The CDR3 loop spans 12 amino acids.

The chain's CDR3 is CASSQDLEETQYF. CDR3 nucleotide sequence: TGTGCCAGCAGCCAAGATCTTGAGGAGACCCAGTACTTC. The chain is built from TRBV4-2 and TRBJ2-5; unclear D gene. Trimming pared 0 bases from V and 5 bases from J, leaving 7 bases between. Germline CDR1 and CDR2: LGHNA and YNFKEQ. The CDR3 extends over 13 amino acids.

The V and J genes are TRBV5-6 and TRBJ2-2; D is undetermined. Per the germline V gene, CDR1 is SGHDT and CDR2 is YYEEEE. The ends were cut back, 3 bases at V and 5 bases at J, with 8 bases in the middle. CDR3 length: 13 residues. CDR3: CASSSVETGELFF. CDR3 DNA: TGTGCCAGCAGCTCGGTGGAGACCGGGGAGCTGTTTTTT.

This clone was seen just once. The V call is TRBV6-5, the J call TRBJ2-1, with 12 nucleotides matching TRBD2. CDR1 MNHEY and CDR2 SVGAGI come from the germline V gene. J was trimmed by 6 bases and V by 0 bases; bases with no gene match: 3. CDR3 length: 16 residues. CDR3 bases: TGTGCCAGCAGTTACTCAGGACTAGCGGGAACCAATGAGCAGTTCTTC. Amino acids: CASSYSGLAGTNEQFF.

This clone was counted between two and nine times. V and J are TRBV19 and TRBJ2-5; D perhaps matches TRBD2 (6 bases). Between the trimmed V and J ends, which lost 5 bases and 6 bases, there was a span of 16 bases. Germline loops: CDR1 LNHDA, CDR2 SQIVND (reference sequence). There are 14 residues in the CDR3. The CDR3 spells CASSPTSSTQTQYF. The CDR3 DNA is TGTGCCAGTAGTCCGACTAGTTCAACCCAGACCCAGTACTTC.

The chain links TRBV6-1 to TRBJ1-6; D is unresolved. V lost 2 bases and J lost 6, with 11 bases in between. The CDR3 contains 15 residues. The germline V gene encodes CDR1 MNHNS and CDR2 SASEGT. The CDR3 reads CASSEMRVANSPLHF. The CDR3 coding sequence is TGTGCCAGCAGTGAAATGCGAGTCGCTAATTCACCCCTCCACTTT.

V is TRBV30 and J is TRBJ1-4; tentative D call: TRBD1 (5 bases). The germline V gene encodes CDR1 GTSNPN and CDR2 SVGIG (reference sequence). The CDR3 is 12 amino acids. CDR3 coding DNA: TGTGCTTTTGGGCAGGGTAATGAAAAACTGTTTTTT. Translated, it gives CAFGQGNEKLFF.

The V gene is TRBV28, the J gene TRBJ2-7, with D perhaps matching TRBD1 (6 bases). There are 15 residues in the CDR3. The ends were cut back, 5 bases at V and 0 bases at J, with 14 bases in the middle. Germline values: CDR1 MDHEN, CDR2 SYDVKM. The CDR3, as DNA: TGTGCCAGCAGTCCTCCCGGGACACACTCCTACGAGCAGTACTTC. This sequence encodes CASSPPGTHSYEQYF.